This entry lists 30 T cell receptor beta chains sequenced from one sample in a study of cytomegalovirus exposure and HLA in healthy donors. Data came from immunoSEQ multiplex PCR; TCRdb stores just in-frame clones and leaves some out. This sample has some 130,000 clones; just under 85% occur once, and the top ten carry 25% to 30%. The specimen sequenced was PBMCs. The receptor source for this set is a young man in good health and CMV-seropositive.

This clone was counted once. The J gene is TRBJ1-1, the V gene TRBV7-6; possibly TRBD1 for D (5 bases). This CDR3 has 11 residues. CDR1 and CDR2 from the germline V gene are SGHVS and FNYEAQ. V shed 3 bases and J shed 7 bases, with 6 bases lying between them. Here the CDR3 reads CASSFDSEAFF. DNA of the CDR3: TGTGCCAGCAGCTTTGACAGTGAAGCTTTCTTT.

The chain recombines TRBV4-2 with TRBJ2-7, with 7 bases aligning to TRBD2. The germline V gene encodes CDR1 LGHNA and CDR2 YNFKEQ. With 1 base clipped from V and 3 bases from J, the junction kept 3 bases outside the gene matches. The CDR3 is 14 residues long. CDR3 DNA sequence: TGTGCCAGCAGCCAAGTGGCGGGGGACTACGAGCAGTACTTC. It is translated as CASSQVAGDYEQYF.

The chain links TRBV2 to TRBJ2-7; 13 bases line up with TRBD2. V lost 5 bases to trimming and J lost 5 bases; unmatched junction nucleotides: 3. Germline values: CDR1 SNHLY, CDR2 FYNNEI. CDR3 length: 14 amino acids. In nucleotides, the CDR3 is TGTGCCAGCAGTCGGACTAGCGGGAGCCACGAGCAGTACTTC. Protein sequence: CASSRTSGSHEQYF.

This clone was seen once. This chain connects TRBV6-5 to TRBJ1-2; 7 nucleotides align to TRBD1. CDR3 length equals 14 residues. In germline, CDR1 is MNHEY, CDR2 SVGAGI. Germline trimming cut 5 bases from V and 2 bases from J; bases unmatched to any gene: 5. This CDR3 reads CASSDGTVNYGYTF. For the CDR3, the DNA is TGTGCCAGCAGTGACGGGACAGTCAACTATGGCTACACCTTC.

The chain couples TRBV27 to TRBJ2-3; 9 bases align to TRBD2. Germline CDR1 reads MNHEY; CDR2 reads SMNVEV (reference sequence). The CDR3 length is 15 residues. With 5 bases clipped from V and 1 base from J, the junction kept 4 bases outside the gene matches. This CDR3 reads CASSLLAGGTDTQYF. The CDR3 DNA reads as TGTGCCAGCAGTCTTTTAGCGGGAGGCACAGATACGCAGTATTTT.

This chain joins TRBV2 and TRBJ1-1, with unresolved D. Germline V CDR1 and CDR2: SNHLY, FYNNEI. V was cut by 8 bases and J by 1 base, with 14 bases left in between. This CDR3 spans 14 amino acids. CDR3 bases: TGTGCCAGCCGTTTGGAGGGAGGGAACACTGAAGCTTTCTTT. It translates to CASRLEGGNTEAFF.

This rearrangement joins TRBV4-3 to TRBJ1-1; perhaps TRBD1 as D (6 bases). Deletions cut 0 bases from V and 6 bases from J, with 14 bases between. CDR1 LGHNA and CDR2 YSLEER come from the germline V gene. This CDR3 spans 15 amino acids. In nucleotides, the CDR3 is TGCGCCAGCAGCCAAGACCCAGGGGCCAGGGCTGAAGCTTTCTTT. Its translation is CASSQDPGARAEAFF.

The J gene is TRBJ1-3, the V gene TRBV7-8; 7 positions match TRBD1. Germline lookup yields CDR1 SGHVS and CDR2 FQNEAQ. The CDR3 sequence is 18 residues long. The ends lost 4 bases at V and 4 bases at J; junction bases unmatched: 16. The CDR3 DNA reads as TGTGCCAGCAGCTCCTGGAGGGCCGACAGGGCAGCAGGAAACACCATATATTTT. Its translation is CASSSWRADRAAGNTIYF.

The CDR3 loop is CASSLDNTANYGYTF. The CDR3 DNA sequence: TGTGCCAGCAGCTTAGACAACACAGCTAACTATGGCTACACCTTC. This sequence joins TRBV7-8 and TRBJ1-2, with D unclear. CDR3 length: 15 residues. Germline V CDR1 and CDR2: SGHVS, FQNEAQ. Trimming took off 1 base at V and 0 bases at J, with 9 bases between the two ends.

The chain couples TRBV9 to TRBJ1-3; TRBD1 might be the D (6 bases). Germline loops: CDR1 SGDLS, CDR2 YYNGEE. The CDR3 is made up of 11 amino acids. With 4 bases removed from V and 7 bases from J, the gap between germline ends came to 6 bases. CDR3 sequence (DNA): TGTGCCAGCAGCACAGGGAACACCATATATTTT. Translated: CASSTGNTIYF. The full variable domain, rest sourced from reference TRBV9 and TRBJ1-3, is DSGVTQTPKHLITATGQRVTLRCSPRSGDLSVYWYQQSLDQGLQFLIQYYNGEERAKGNILERFSAQQFPDLHSELNLSSLELGDSALYFCASSTGNTIYFGEGSWLTVV.

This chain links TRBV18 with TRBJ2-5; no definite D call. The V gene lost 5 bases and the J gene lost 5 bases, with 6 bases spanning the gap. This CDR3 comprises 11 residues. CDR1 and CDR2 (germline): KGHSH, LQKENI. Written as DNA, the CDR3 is TGTGCCAGCTCAGACTTGGAGACCCAGTACTTC. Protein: CASSDLETQYF.

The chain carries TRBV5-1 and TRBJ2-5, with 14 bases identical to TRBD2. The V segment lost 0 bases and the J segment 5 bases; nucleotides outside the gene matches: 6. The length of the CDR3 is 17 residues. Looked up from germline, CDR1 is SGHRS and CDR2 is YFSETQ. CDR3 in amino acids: CASSLVTSGRGWETQYF. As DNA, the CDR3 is TGCGCCAGCAGCTTGGTGACTAGCGGGAGGGGATGGGAGACCCAGTACTTC.

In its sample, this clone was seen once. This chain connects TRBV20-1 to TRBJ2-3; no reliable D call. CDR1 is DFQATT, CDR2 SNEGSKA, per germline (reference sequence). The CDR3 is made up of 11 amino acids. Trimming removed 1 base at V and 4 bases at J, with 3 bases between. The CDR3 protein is CSARASDTQYF. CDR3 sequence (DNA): TGCAGTGCTAGAGCGTCAGATACGCAGTATTTT.

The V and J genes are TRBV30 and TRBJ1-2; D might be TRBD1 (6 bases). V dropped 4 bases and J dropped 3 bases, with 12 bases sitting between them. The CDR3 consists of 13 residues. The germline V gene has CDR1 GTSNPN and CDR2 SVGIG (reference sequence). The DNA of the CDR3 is TGTGCCTGGAACACAGGGATGTACTATGGCTACACCTTC. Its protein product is CAWNTGMYYGYTF.

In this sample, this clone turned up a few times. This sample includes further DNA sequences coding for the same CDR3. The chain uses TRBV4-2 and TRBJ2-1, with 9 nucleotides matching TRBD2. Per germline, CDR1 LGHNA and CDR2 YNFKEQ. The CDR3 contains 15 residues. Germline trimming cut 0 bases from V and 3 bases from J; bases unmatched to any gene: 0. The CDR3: CASSQEAGGYNEQFF. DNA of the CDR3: TGTGCCAGCAGCCAAGAAGCGGGGGGCTACAATGAGCAGTTCTTC.

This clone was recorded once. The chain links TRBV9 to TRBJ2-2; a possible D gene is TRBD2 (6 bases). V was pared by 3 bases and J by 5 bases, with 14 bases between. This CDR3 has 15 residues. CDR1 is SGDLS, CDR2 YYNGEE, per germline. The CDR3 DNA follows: TGTGCCAGCAGCGCGCGCGGGACTTTTACCGGGGAGCTGTTTTTT. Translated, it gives CASSARGTFTGELFF. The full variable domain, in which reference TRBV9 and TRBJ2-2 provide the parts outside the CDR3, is DSGVTQTPKHLITATGQRVTLRCSPRSGDLSVYWYQQSLDQGLQFLIQYYNGEERAKGNILERFSAQQFPDLHSELNLSSLELGDSALYFCASSARGTFTGELFFGEGSRLTVL.

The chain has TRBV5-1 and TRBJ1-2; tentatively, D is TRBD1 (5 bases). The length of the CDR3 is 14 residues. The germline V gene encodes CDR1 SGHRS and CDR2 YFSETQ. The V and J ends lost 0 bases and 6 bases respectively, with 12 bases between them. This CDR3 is CASSLGPGIDGYTF. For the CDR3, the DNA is TGCGCCAGCAGCTTGGGTCCAGGGATAGATGGCTACACCTTC. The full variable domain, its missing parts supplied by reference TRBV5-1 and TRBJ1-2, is KAGVTQTPRYLIKTRGQQVTLSCSPISGHRSVSWYQQTPGQGLQFLFEYFSETQRNKGNFPGRFSGRQFSNSRSEMNVSTLELGDSALYLCASSLGPGIDGYTFGSGTRLTVV.

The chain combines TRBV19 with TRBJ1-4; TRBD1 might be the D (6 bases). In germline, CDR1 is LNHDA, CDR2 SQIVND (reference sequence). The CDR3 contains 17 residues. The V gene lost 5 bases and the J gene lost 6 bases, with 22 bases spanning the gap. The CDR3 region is CASSSGPKGGVYEKLFF. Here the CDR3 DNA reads TGTGCCAGTAGTTCGGGCCCTAAAGGGGGAGTTTATGAAAAACTGTTTTTT. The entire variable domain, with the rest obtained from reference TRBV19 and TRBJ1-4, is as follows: DGGITQSPKYLFRKEGQNVTLSCEQNLNHDAMYWYRQDPGQGLRLIYYSQIVNDFQKGDIAEGYSVSREKKESFPLTVTSAQKNPTAFYLCASSSGPKGGVYEKLFFGSGTQLSVL.

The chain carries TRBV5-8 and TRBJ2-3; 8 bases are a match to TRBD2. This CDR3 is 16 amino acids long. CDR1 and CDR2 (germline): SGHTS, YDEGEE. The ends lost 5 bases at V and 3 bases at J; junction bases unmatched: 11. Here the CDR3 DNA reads TGTGCCAGCAGTTCCGAGCGGGGGAAGAGGACAGATACGCAGTATTTT. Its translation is CASSSERGKRTDTQYF.

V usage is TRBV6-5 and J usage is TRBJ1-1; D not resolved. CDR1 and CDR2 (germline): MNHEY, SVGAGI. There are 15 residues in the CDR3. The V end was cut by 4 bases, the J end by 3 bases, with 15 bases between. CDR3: CASSLDHGGYTEAFF. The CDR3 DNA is TGTGCCAGCAGTTTGGACCACGGAGGATACACTGAAGCTTTCTTT.

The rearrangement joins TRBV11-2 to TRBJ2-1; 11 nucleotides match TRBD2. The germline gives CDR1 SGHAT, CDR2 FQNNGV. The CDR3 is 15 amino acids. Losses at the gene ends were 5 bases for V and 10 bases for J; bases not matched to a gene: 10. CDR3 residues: CASSETSGALWEQFF. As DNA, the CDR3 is TGTGCCAGCAGCGAGACTAGCGGGGCGCTTTGGGAGCAGTTCTTC.

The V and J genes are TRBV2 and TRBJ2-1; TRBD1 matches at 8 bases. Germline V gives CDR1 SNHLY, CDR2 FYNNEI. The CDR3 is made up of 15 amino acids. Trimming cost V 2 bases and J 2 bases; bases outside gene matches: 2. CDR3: CASSEKGQAYNEQFF. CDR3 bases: TGTGCCAGCAGTGAAAAGGGACAGGCCTACAATGAGCAGTTCTTC.

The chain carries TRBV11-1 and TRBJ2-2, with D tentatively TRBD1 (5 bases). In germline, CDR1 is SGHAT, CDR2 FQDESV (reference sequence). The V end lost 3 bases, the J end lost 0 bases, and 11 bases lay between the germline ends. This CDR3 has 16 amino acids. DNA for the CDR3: TGTGCCAGCAGCTTCGGAGAGACAGCGAACACCGGGGAGCTGTTTTTT. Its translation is CASSFGETANTGELFF.

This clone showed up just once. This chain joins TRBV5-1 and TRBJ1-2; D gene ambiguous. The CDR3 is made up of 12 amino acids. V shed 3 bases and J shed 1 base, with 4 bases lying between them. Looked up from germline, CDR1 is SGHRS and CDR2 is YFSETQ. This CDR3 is CASSSSNYGYTF. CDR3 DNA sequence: TGCGCCAGCAGCTCGAGTAACTATGGCTACACCTTC.

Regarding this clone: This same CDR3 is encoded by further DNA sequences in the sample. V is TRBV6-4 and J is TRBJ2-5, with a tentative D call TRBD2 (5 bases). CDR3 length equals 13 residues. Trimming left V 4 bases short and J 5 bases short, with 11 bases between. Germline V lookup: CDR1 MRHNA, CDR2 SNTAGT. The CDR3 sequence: CASSAGLGETQYF. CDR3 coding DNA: TGTGCCAGCAGTGCAGGACTGGGGGAGACCCAGTACTTC.

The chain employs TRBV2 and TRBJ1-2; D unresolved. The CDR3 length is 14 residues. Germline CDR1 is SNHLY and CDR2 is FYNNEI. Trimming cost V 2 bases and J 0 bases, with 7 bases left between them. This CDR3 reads CASSESQSNYGYTF. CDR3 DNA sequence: TGTGCCAGCAGTGAATCACAGTCTAACTATGGCTACACCTTC.

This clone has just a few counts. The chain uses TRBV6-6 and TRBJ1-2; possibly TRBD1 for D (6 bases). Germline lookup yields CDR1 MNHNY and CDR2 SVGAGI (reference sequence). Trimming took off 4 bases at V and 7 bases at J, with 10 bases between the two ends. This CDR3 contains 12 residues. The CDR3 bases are TGTGCCAGCAGTTCCACAGGGACTGGCTACACCTTC. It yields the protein CASSSTGTGYTF.

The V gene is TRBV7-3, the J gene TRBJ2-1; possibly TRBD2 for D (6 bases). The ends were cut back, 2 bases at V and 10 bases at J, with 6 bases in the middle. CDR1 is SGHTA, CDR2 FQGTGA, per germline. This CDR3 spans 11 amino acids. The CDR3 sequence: CASSLAGEQFF. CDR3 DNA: TGTGCCAGCAGCTTAGCGGGAGAGCAGTTCTTC. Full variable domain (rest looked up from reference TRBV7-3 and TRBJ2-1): GAGVSQTPSNKVTEKGKYVELRCDPISGHTALYWYRQSLGQGPEFLIYFQGTGAADDSGLPNDRFFAVRPEGSVSTLKIQRTERGDSAVYLCASSLAGEQFFGPGTRLTVL.

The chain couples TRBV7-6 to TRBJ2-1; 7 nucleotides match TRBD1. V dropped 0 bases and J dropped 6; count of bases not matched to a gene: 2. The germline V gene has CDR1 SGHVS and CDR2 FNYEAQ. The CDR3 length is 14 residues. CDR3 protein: CASSLAGTANEQFF. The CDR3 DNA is TGTGCCAGCAGCTTAGCGGGGACAGCCAATGAGCAGTTCTTC.

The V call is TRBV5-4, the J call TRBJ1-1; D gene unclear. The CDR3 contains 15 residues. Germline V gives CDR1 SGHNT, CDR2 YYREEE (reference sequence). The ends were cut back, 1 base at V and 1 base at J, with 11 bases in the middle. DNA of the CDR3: TGTGCCAGCAGCTTGCTCGGAGTAAGGAACACTGAAGCTTTCTTT. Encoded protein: CASSLLGVRNTEAFF. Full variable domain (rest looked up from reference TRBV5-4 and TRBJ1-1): ETGVTQSPTHLIKTRGQQVTLRCSSQSGHNTVSWYQQALGQGPQFIFQYYREEENGRGNFPPRFSGLQFPNYSSELNVNALELDDSALYLCASSLLGVRNTEAFFGQGTRLTVV.